The rows below give T cell receptor beta chains drawn from one sample of a study of T-cell memory formation after mild COVID-19. TCRdb reprocessed the 5' RACE reads via MiXCR and lists one record per CDR3 protein. The sample carries 300,000 to 400,000 distinct CDR3 sequences, approximately 15% recorded once. Sequencing was carried out using PBMCs or a T cell subset sorted from them (not recorded which). All receptors come from a man aged 18 to 29 who had mild COVID-19 (a few samples of this study predate the infection). Cell type and time point are not known. CDR3s include the opening cysteine and the closing phenylalanine or tryptophan. D genes are given only for firm matches. Clone sizes are given selectively: once, few, many, or a class where the clone is expanded.

D	J	size	V	CDR3	DNA
TRBD1	TRBJ2-2	few	TRBV10-1	CASSERQGAIGELFF	TGCGCCAGCAGTGAGCGGCAGGGGGCTATCGGGGAGCTGTTTTTT
-	TRBJ1-6	-	TRBV27	CASSLEGHDSPLHF	TGTGCCAGCAGTTTAGAGGGGCACGATTCACCCCTCCACTTT
-	TRBJ2-7	many	TRBV20-1	CSARGPSYEQYF	TGCAGTGCTAGGGGCCCCAGCTACGAGCAGTACTTC
-	TRBJ1-2	few	TRBV12-3/TRBV12-4	CASSLGGVRGYTF	TGTGCCAGCAGTTTGGGGGGGGTGCGGGGCTACACCTTC
TRBD2	TRBJ2-5	-	TRBV7-2	CASSSNSGGARETQYF	TGTGCCAGCAGCTCGAATAGCGGGGGGGCTCGTGAGACCCAGTACTTC
-	TRBJ2-3	few	TRBV6-5	CASRLRGASTDTQYF	TGTGCCAGCAGACTCCGGGGGGCTAGCACAGATACGCAGTATTTT
TRBD2	TRBJ2-2	few	TRBV2	CASTGGLLNTGELFF	TGTGCCAGCACGGGGGGGCTTCTGAACACCGGGGAGCTGTTTTTT
TRBD1	TRBJ2-2	-	TRBV7-2	CASSRGTGTGELFF	TGTGCCAGCAGCCGAGGGACAGGCACCGGGGAGCTGTTTTTT
-	TRBJ2-1	-	TRBV5-1	CARGVCEQFF	TGCGCCAGGGGGGTTTGTGAGCAGTTCTTC
-	TRBJ2-1	few	TRBV6-2/TRBV6-3	CASSHLAGGDNEQFF	TGTGCCAGCAGTCACTTAGCCGGCGGGGACAATGAGCAGTTCTTC
-	TRBJ2-5	few	TRBV15	CATSRDSAVKETQYF	TGTGCCACCAGCAGAGATAGTGCAGTTAAAGAGACCCAGTACTTC
-	TRBJ2-5	many	TRBV19	CASSITGETQYF	TGTGCCAGTAGTATAACCGGGGAGACCCAGTACTTC
TRBD1	TRBJ1-3	few	TRBV12-3/TRBV12-4	CASSLPGQGTGNTIYF	TGTGCCAGCAGTTTGCCGGGACAGGGGACTGGAAACACCATATATTTT
TRBD1	TRBJ2-7	many	TRBV11-1	CASSTNRDRGSNEQYF	TGTGCCAGCAGCACTAACCGGGACAGGGGATCGAACGAGCAGTACTTC
TRBD1	TRBJ2-2	many	TRBV11-2	CASSIRDRVNTGELFF	TGTGCCAGCAGCATCCGGGACAGGGTTAACACCGGGGAGCTGTTTTTT
-	TRBJ2-3	few	TRBV20-1	CSAARQYTDTQYF	TGCAGTGCTGCACGACAGTACACAGATACGCAGTATTTT
TRBD1	TRBJ1-2	-	TRBV15	CATSRAGQEVFGYTF	TGTGCCACCAGCAGAGCTGGACAGGAGGTCTTTGGCTACACCTTC
TRBD2	TRBJ2-1	many	TRBV10-3	CAISLGGTSGGAGEQFF	TGTGCCATCAGTTTAGGAGGGACTAGCGGGGGGGCTGGTGAGCAGTTCTTC
-	TRBJ1-1	-	TRBV20-1	CSPSEGIWIPEAFF	TGCAGTCCTTCGGAGGGAATATGGATCCCTGAAGCTTTCTTT
TRBD1	TRBJ1-2	-	TRBV29-1	CSVGQGFGMAEGYTF	TGCAGCGTTGGACAGGGCTTCGGTATGGCGGAGGGCTACACCTTC
-	TRBJ2-1	many	TRBV27	CASSSLLNNEQFF	TGTGCCAGCAGTTCCCTTCTAAACAATGAGCAGTTCTTC
-	TRBJ1-2	-	TRBV20-1	CSARSHRALSSNYGYTF	TGCAGTGCTAGGTCCCACAGGGCCCTGTCCTCTAACTATGGCTACACCTTC
TRBD1	TRBJ1-3	-	TRBV12-3/TRBV12-4	CASSSTTGAGNTIYF	TGTGCCAGCAGTTCAACAACAGGGGCTGGAAACACCATATATTTT
-	TRBJ1-4	few	TRBV7-9	CASSSPFRANEKLFF	TGTGCCAGCAGCTCCCCTTTTCGGGCTAATGAAAAACTGTTTTTT
-	TRBJ1-1	-	TRBV7-9	CASSLSSGSTEAFF	TGTGCCAGCAGCCTATCCTCAGGGAGCACTGAAGCTTTCTTT
TRBD2	TRBJ2-1	-	TRBV7-6	CASSRLSGGTNAYNEQFF	TGTGCCAGCAGCAGATTAAGCGGGGGGACCAACGCCTACAATGAGCAGTTCTTC
TRBD2	TRBJ2-3	few	TRBV6-9	CASRPGLANTDTQYF	TGTGCCAGCAGGCCGGGACTAGCGAACACAGATACGCAGTATTTT
-	TRBJ2-1	-	TRBV19	CASSIGVYNEQFF	TGTGCCAGTAGTATCGGGGTGTACAATGAGCAGTTCTTC
TRBD2	TRBJ2-2	-	TRBV5-6	CASSLSGGFYTGELFF	TGTGCCAGCAGCTTGTCGGGGGGATTCTACACCGGGGAGCTGTTTTTT
TRBD1	TRBJ2-3	few	TRBV5-1	CASSLAGQSTDTQYF	TGCGCCAGCAGCTTGGCGGGACAGAGCACAGATACGCAGTATTTT
-	TRBJ2-2	-	TRBV5-1	CASSLAGLFTGELFF	TGCGCCAGCAGCTTGGCCGGCCTATTCACCGGGGAGCTGTTTTTT
-	TRBJ1-1	-	TRBV25-1	CASSEYTNTEAFF	TGTGCCAGCAGTGAATATACGAACACTGAAGCTTTCTTT
TRBD2	TRBJ2-2	few	TRBV7-3	CASSDLAGETGELFF	TGTGCCAGCAGCGACCTAGCGGGAGAGACCGGGGAGCTGTTTTTT
-	TRBJ1-2	few	TRBV9	CASSSAGTAYGYTF	TGTGCCAGCAGCTCGGCCGGGACGGCTTATGGCTACACCTTC
-	TRBJ2-2	-	TRBV10-3	CAISEGQANTGELFF	TGTGCCATCAGTGAAGGGCAGGCTAACACCGGGGAGCTGTTTTTT
TRBD1	TRBJ2-7	many	TRBV30	CAWGTGYEQYF	TGTGCCTGGGGGACAGGCTACGAGCAGTACTTC
-	TRBJ2-7	-	TRBV9	CASSVRDIAYEQYF	TGTGCCAGCAGCGTTCGGGACATCGCTTACGAGCAGTACTTC
-	TRBJ2-3	-	TRBV11-2	CASSFENTDTQYF	TGTGCCAGCAGCTTCGAAAACACAGATACGCAGTATTTT
-	TRBJ1-4	-	TRBV6-1	CASSEAWGNRLFF	TGTGCCAGCAGTGAAGCCTGGGGAAATAGACTGTTTTTT
-	TRBJ2-5	many	TRBV20-1	CSARGGAPETQYF	TGCAGTGCTAGGGGAGGCGCCCCAGAGACCCAGTACTTC
-	TRBJ2-4	many	TRBV6-5	CASSYSMQGGKNIQYF	TGTGCCAGCAGTTACTCGATGCAGGGGGGCAAAAACATTCAGTACTTC
-	TRBJ2-5	-	TRBV4-3	CASSQGSRRETSGPMKETQYF	TGCGCCAGCAGCCAAGGGTCCAGAAGGGAGACAAGCGGGCCCATGAAAGAGACCCAGTACTTC
TRBD2	TRBJ2-5	-	TRBV23-1	CASSRSRLGLAGWQTQYF	TGCGCCAGCAGTCGGTCCCGACTTGGGTTAGCGGGGTGGCAGACCCAGTACTTC
TRBD2	TRBJ2-1	few	TRBV28	CASRRTGTSGGNEQFF	TGTGCCAGCAGAAGGACCGGGACTAGCGGGGGGAATGAGCAGTTCTTC
-	TRBJ2-1	-	TRBV20-1	CSARGGAINEQFF	TGCAGTGCTAGGGGGGGCGCAATCAATGAGCAGTTCTTC
TRBD1	TRBJ2-4	few	TRBV6-2/TRBV6-3	CASRQGENIQYF	TGTGCCAGCAGACAGGGGGAAAACATTCAGTACTTC
-	TRBJ2-1	few	TRBV5-1	CASSPGAGFDLNEQFF	TGCGCCAGCAGCCCCGGCGCGGGGTTTGATCTAAATGAGCAGTTCTTC
-	TRBJ1-6	-	TRBV14	CASSQGRLRNSPLHF	TGTGCCAGCAGCCAAGGGAGACTTAGGAATTCACCCCTCCACTTT
-	TRBJ2-5	-	TRBV7-9	CASSPMGVETQYF	TGTGCCAGCAGCCCTATGGGGGTAGAGACCCAGTACTTC
TRBD1	TRBJ2-3	many	TRBV7-8	CASSLAPWDRGGDTQYF	TGTGCCAGCAGCTTAGCCCCCTGGGACAGGGGTGGAGATACGCAGTATTTT
TRBD1	TRBJ2-3	few	TRBV13	CASSYRDRALTDTQYF	TGTGCCAGCAGCTACCGGGACAGGGCTTTGACAGATACGCAGTATTTT
-	TRBJ2-3	-	TRBV20-1	CSAREPITDTQYF	TGCAGTGCTAGAGAGCCAATCACAGATACGCAGTATTTT
-	TRBJ2-2	many	TRBV4-3	CASSLGYPNTGELFF	TGCGCCAGCAGCCTCGGCTACCCGAACACCGGGGAGCTGTTTTTT
TRBD1	TRBJ2-7	few	TRBV5-5	CASSWIGDSSYEQYF	TGTGCCAGCAGCTGGATCGGGGACAGTAGCTACGAGCAGTACTTC
-	TRBJ2-3	-	TRBV25-1	CASISGVDTQYF	TGTGCCAGCATCTCGGGGGTGGATACGCAGTATTTT